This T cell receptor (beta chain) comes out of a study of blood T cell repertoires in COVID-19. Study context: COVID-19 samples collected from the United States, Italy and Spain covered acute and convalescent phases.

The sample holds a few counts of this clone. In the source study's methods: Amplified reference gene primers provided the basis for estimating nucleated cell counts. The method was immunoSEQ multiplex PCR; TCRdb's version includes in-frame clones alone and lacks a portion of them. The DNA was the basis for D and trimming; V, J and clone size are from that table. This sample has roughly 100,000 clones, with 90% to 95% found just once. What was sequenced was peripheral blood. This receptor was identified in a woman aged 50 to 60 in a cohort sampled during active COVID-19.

CDR3 bases: TGTGCCAGCAGCCGGAACCCGGGAGCTTACAATGAGCAGTTCTTC. The encoded protein is CASSRNPGAYNEQFF. This sequence joins TRBV4-2 and TRBJ2-1, with D tentatively TRBD2 (6 bases). Deletions cut 4 bases from V and 4 bases from J, with 14 bases between. The CDR3 spans 15 residues. Germline values: CDR1 LGHNA, CDR2 YNFKEQ.